This T cell receptor beta chain comes out of a study of CD8+ T cells in alopecia areata. Findings and caveats of the study: Scalp repertoires also include resident alphabeta T cells from normal skin. Tofacitinib significantly reduced both scalp clonality and expanded CD8+ clones among the top 100. Because of a solitary nonresponder, the connection of baseline CD8+ expansion to response stays uncertain.

On this clone: Its matching antigen is unknown.

Treatment denoted: oral pan-JAK inhibitor, 5-10 mg twice daily. Extraction and reverse transcription of RNA yielded cDNA as the sequencing template. Data came from immunoSEQ multiplex PCR; TCRdb stores just in-frame clones and leaves some out. The repertoire consists of around 100,000 clones, with about 59% occurring once and the leading ten covering about 12%. The germline gives CDR1 SEHNR, CDR2 FQNEAQ (reference sequence). V shed 5 bases, J shed 2 bases, and the junction held 10 bases outside the gene matches. This CDR3 is 16 amino acids long. The clonotype originates from a human donor with alopecia areata. This chain joins TRBV7-9 and TRBJ2-7; 9 nucleotides align to TRBD1. Sample: CD8+ T cells sorted from blood, taken at week 24, from a patient treated with tofacitinib. This CDR3 reads CASSPTGQGFTYEQYF. CDR3 DNA: TGTGCCAGCAGCCCGACCGGACAGGGGTTTACCTACGAGCAGTACTTC.